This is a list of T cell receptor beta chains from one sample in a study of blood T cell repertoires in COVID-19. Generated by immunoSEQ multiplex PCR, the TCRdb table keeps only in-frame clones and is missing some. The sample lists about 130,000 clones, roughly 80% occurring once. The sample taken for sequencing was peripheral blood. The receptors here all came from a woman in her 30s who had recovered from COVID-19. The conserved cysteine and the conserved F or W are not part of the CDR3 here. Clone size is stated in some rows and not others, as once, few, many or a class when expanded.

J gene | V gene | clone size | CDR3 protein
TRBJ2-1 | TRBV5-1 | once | ASSLGLAGAYNEQF
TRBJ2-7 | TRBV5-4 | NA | ASSLVGSGRREQY
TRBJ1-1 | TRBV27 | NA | ASSSQGGRNTEAF
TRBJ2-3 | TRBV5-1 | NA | ASHSASTDTQY
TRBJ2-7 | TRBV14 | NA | ASSQGRSSYEQY
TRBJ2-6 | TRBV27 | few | ASSSARGPGGANVLT
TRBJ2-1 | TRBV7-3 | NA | ASSPGTGYDEQF
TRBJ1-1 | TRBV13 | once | ASSFQGGGTEAF
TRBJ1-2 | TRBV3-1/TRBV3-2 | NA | ASSQNRGQGEAGYT
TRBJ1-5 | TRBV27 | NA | ASSADTSNQPQH
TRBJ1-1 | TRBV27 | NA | ASSLSQGLNTEAF
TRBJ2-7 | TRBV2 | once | ASGRDRNPGADPYEQY
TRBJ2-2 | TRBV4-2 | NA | ASSQETSTTGELF